This TCR beta chain was documented in a study of T cell responses to AZD1222 COVID-19 vaccine. Study results and caveats: Targeting of unmutated variant regions was reportedly seen in nearly half of spike-specific TCRs. The number of AZD1222 recipients seropositive at baseline was only 6 or 7.

The data were produced by immunoSEQ multiplex PCR, yet TCRdb's version contains in-frame clones alone and is incomplete. The data contain about 93,000 clones, 80% to 90% of them singletons. A note on this clone: Its antigen is unidentified.

In germline, CDR1 is SGHNT, CDR2 YENEEA. V shed 7 bases and J shed 0 bases, with 11 bases lying between them. The CDR3 totals 14 residues. This TCR was sampled from an adult in good health. This specimen consisted of peripheral blood, obtained on day 0 of AZD1222 vaccination. The rearrangement uses TRBV11-3 and TRBJ2-3; D is perhaps TRBD2 (7 bases). The CDR3: CASNGGPSTDTQYF. CDR3 nucleotides: TGTGCCAGCAACGGGGGGCCAAGCACAGATACGCAGTATTTT.